The present T cell receptor beta chain was sequenced within a study of primary melanoma T cells and metastatic recurrence (dated by TCRdb to about 2020). At the level of the whole study: The cohort consisted of just under 200 primary melanomas of stage T2 to T4, each more than 1 mm thick. Histopathological grading of tumor-infiltrating lymphocytes served as the comparison point for the T-cell fraction derived from sequencing. The T-cell fraction measured by TCR beta sequencing was compared against progression-free survival as the clinical outcome. Whether T-cell fraction and T-cell repertoire clonality in primary melanoma tumors predicted patient outcome was tested in the study.

What the authors observed across the whole study: The authors presented an effective T-cell-mediated antitumor response in primary melanoma only as a suggestion and not as a demonstrated mechanism. Tumor T-cell fraction was reported to predict progression-free survival independently of thickness, ulceration, mitotic rate and age. Reportedly, adding T-cell fraction to tumor thickness improved progression-free survival prediction more than adding any other histopathological variable did. Regardless of nodal disease, mitotic rate or ulceration status, a T-cell fraction above 20% appeared to be protective.

Reading the germline V gene gives CDR1 SQVTM and CDR2 ANQGSEA. V is cut back by 4 bases and J by 5 bases, with 4 bases in the junction unmatched. The CDR3 numbers 13 residues from cysteine through phenylalanine. The DNA shown is the 39-base CDR3, in frame from base 1. The library was prepared using the immunoSEQ multiplex PCR assay. High-throughput sequencing of the T-cell receptor beta chain was performed on primary melanoma tumor tissue. On the study's bioinformatics: The repertoire analyses covered TCRB CDR3 sharing between samples and the distribution of insertions and deletions. A gradient-boosted model ranked the predictive value of the T-cell fraction against histopathological variables. TCRdb provides this immuneACCESS table in a form limited to in-frame rearrangements. Some clones are lacking; in checked studies, under half of them reflect an unresolved V gene, and why the rest are absent is not known. That table supplies the V and J calls and clone size; D and trimming were determined from the DNA. Present in this sample are about 600 clones, less than 95% of which were seen just once. The leading ten clones occupy about a fifth of the sample.

The primary melanoma of each patient had been surgically resected and was considered potentially curable but at risk of metastatic recurrence. A word on this clone: There is no known antigen for this receptor. No qualities accompany the bases; no much larger clone lies one base away.

The TCR sequence derives from a human donor with melanoma. The sequencing input was melanoma tumor tissue. The rearranged chain carries TRBV29-1 and TRBJ2-1; TRBD2 fits 8 bases in the junction. The DNA sequence follows: TGCAGCGTTGGACTAGCGCAACACAATGAGCAGTTCTTC. Its product reads: CSVGLAQHNEQFF.